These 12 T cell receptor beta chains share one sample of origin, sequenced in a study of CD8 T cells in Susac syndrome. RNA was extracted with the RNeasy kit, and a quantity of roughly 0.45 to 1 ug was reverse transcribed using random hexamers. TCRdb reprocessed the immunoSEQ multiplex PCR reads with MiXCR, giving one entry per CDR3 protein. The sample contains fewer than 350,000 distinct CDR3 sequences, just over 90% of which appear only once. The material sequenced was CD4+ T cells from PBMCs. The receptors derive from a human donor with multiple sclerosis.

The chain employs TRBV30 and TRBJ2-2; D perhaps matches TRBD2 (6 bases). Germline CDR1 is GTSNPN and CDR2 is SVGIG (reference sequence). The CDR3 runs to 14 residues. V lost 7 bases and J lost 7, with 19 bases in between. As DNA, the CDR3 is TGTGCCTATAACCAGGCCGGGAGCGGCGGGGAGCTGTTTTTT. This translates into CAYNQAGSGGELFF.

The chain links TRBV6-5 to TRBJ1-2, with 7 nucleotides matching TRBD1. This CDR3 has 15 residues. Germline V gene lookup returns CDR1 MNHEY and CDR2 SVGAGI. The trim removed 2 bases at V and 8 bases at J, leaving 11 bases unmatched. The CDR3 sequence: CASSYGDSSLWGYTF. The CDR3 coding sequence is TGTGCCAGCAGTTACGGGGACAGCTCATTATGGGGCTACACCTTC.

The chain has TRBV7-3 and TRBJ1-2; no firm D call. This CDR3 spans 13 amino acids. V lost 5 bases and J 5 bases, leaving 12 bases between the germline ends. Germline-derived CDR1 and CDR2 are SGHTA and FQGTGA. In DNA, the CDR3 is TGTGCCAGCAGCCCGGCCACGGCATATGGCTACACCTTC. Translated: CASSPATAYGYTF.

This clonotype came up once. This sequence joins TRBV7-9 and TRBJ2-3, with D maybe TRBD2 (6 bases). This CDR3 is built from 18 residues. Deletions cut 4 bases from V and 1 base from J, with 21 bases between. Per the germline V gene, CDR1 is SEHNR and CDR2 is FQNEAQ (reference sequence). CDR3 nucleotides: TGTGCCAGCAGCTCCGGGACTCCCCCAGCCTTGGGCACAGATACGCAGTATTTT. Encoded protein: CASSSGTPPALGTDTQYF. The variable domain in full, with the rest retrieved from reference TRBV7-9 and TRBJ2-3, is DTGVSQNPRHKITKRGQNVTFRCDPISEHNRLYWYRQTLGQGPEFLTYFQNEAQLEKSRLLSDRFSAERPKGSFSTLEIQRTEQGDSAMYLCASSSGTPPALGTDTQYFGPGTRLTVL.

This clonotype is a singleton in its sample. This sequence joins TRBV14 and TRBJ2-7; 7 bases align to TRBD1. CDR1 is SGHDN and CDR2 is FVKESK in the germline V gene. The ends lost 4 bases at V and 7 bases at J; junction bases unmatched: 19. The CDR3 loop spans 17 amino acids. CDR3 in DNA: TGTGCCAGCAGCCGCAAACTACAGGGGCCCGCCTCCGGGGAGCAGTACTTC. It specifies CASSRKLQGPASGEQYF.

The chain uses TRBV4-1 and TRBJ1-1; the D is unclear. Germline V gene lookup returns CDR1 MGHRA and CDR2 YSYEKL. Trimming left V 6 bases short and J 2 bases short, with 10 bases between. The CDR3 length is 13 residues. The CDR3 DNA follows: TGCGCCAGCAGTATTGACGGTAACACTGAAGCTTTCTTT. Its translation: CASSIDGNTEAFF.

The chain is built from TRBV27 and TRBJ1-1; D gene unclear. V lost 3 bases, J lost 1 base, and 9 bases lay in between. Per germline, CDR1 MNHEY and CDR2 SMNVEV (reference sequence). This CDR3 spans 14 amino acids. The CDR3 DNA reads TGTGCCAGCAGTTTCTTCGGCAGGAACACTGAAGCTTTCTTT. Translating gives CASSFFGRNTEAFF.

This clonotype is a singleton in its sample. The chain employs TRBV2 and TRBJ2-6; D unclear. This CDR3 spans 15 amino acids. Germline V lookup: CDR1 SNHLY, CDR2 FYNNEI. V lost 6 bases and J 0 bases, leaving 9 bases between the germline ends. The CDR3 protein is CASSEDVSGANVLTF. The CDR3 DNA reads TGTGCCAGCAGCGAGGATGTCTCTGGGGCCAACGTCCTGACTTTC. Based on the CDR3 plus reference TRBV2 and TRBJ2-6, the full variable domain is EPEVTQTPSHQVTQMGQEVILRCVPISNHLYFYWYRQILGQKVEFLVSFYNNEISEKSEIFDDQFSVERPDGSNFTLKIRSTKLEDSAMYFCASSEDVSGANVLTFGAGSRLTVL.

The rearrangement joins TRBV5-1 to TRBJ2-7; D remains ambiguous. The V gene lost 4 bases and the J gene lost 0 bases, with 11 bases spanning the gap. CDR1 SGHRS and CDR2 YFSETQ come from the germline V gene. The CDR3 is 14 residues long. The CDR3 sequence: CASSGQPSSYEQYF. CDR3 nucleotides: TGCGCCAGCAGCGGGCAACCCAGCTCCTACGAGCAGTACTTC.

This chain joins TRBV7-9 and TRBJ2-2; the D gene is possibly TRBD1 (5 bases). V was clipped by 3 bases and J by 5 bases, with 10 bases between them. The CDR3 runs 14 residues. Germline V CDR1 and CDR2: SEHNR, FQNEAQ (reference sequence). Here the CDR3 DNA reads TGTGCCAGCAGCTTGGTCAGGGCTACCGGGGAGCTGTTTTTT. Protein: CASSLVRATGELFF.

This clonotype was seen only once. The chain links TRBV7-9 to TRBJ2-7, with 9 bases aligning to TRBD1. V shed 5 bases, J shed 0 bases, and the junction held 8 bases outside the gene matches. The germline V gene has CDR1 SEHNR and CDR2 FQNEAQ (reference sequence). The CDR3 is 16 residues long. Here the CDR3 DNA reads TGTGCCAGCAGCCGACCGGGACAGGGCAACTCCTACGAGCAGTACTTC. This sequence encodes CASSRPGQGNSYEQYF.

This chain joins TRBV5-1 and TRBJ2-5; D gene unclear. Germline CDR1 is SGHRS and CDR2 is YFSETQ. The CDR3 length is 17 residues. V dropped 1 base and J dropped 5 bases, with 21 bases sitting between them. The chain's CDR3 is CASSLFSHLEVGETQYF. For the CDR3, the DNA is TGCGCCAGCAGCTTGTTCTCCCACCTCGAGGTGGGGGAGACCCAGTACTTC.